The subject of this entry is one T cell receptor (beta chain). Its specificity is not known. Sequencing was performed with immunoSEQ multiplex PCR; in TCRdb, only in-frame clones are kept and a portion is missing. The sample includes 20,000 to 25,000 clones, around nine tenths of them seen just once. This specimen belongs to a study of PD-1 blockade in classical Hodgkin lymphoma. The study's findings and limits: Why repertoires differed is undefined; disease activity or prior therapy possibly contributed.

Time point denoted: newly diagnosed, previously untreated cHL patient sample. By magnetic negative selection, CD4+ T cells were purified from thawed PBMCs. For comparison, PBMCs from newly diagnosed, untreated classical Hodgkin lymphoma were used. CDR3 length equals 15 residues. Germline V gene lookup returns CDR1 MNHEY and CDR2 SMNVEV (reference sequence). The V end was cut by 5 bases, the J end by 6 bases, with 14 bases between. Input material: CD4+ T cells from blood. This TCR was recovered from a human donor with classical Hodgkin lymphoma. The chain has TRBV27 and TRBJ1-6; D not certain. The CDR3 spells CASSPLGGRNSPLHF. CDR3 coding DNA: TGTGCCAGCAGTCCCCTGGGAGGGCGTAATTCACCCCTCCACTTT.